This T cell receptor beta chain was found in a study of cytomegalovirus exposure and HLA in healthy donors. Study-level results: Previously analyzed data showed that most TCR beta V segments were productive at a frequency of about 87% or about 30%.

Comment on this clone: Antigen unknown.

The V and J ends lost 4 bases and 3 bases respectively, with 9 bases between them. CDR1 MDHEN and CDR2 SYDVKM come from the germline V gene. The CDR3 has 13 amino acids. With 60 Vbeta and 13 Jbeta primers, the PCR was carried out. The data were produced by immunoSEQ multiplex PCR, yet TCRdb's version contains in-frame clones alone and is incomplete. The sample records roughly 200,000 clones, roughly 78% being singletons. The chain has TRBV28 and TRBJ1-1, with D unresolved. The sample was PBMCs. The source of this sequence is a woman aged 25 to 45 in good health and CMV-seropositive. CDR3 in amino acids: CASSYLGDTEAFF. CDR3 bases: TGTGCCAGCAGTTACCTCGGGGACACTGAAGCTTTCTTT.